The 10 T cell receptor beta chains reported below all come from one sample, sequenced in a study of blood T cell repertoires in COVID-19. Sequencing used immunoSEQ multiplex PCR; TCRdb keeps in-frame clones, though not all of them. The sample records some 200,000 clones, under 85% being singletons. Sequenced input: peripheral blood. The origin of the receptors is a woman in her thirties or forties with acute or convalescent COVID-19.

Worth noting for this clone: This specimen includes other DNA sequences encoding the same CDR3. V is TRBV18 and J is TRBJ1-3; 12 positions agree with TRBD1. CDR3 size: 16 residues. CDR1 and CDR2 (germline): KGHSH, LQKENI. With V trimmed by 3 bases and J by 2 bases, 2 bases remained unmatched. The chain's CDR3 is CASSPGQGATGNTIYF. DNA for the CDR3: TGTGCCAGCTCACCGGGACAGGGGGCAACTGGAAACACCATATATTTT. Full variable domain (rest looked up from reference TRBV18 and TRBJ1-3): NAGVMQNPRHLVRRRGQEARLRCSPMKGHSHVYWYRQLPEEGLKFMVYLQKENIIDESGMPKERFSAEFPKEGPSILRIQQVVRGDSAAYFCASSPGQGATGNTIYFGEGSWLTVV.

The CDR3 DNA reads as TGTGCCAGCAGCTTAGGAGGGGCACAGGGGATGGGCTCTGGAAACACCATATATTTT. The encoded protein is CASSLGGAQGMGSGNTIYF. This chain links TRBV7-2 with TRBJ1-3; the match to TRBD1 covers 7 bases. The CDR3 is 19 residues long. The J segment lost 0 bases and the V segment lost 1 base, leaving 12 bases of the junction unmatched. Germline V lookup: CDR1 SGHTA, CDR2 FQGNSA.

The chain has TRBV27 and TRBJ2-1; 8 positions agree with TRBD2. The CDR3 covers 14 residues. V shed 6 bases and J 6 bases; nucleotides not matched to a gene: 7. Germline V gene sequence: CDR1 MNHEY, CDR2 SMNVEV (reference sequence). Here the CDR3 reads CASRALAGLNEQFF. The CDR3 nucleotides are TGTGCCAGCAGAGCGCTAGCGGGCCTCAATGAGCAGTTCTTC.

CDR3 nucleotides: TGTGCCAGCAGTTGGGCCGGGGGACCCGGCTACACCTTC. Translating gives CASSWAGGPGYTF. The rearrangement links TRBV27 to TRBJ1-2, with a weak D call TRBD1 (5 bases). Germline-derived CDR1 and CDR2 are MNHEY and SMNVEV (reference sequence). This CDR3 is 13 amino acids long. Deletions cut 4 bases from V and 8 bases from J, with 14 bases between.

The gene calls are TRBV28 and TRBJ1-2; D perhaps matches TRBD1 (5 bases). The germline V and J ends were trimmed by 8 bases and 4 bases, with 17 bases remaining between them. Germline V CDR1 and CDR2: MDHEN, SYDVKM. The CDR3 extends over 14 amino acids. The CDR3 protein is CASQAGGDSYGYTF. The CDR3 bases are TGTGCCAGCCAGGCGGGGGGGGATAGCTATGGCTACACCTTC.

V usage is TRBV2 and J usage is TRBJ1-2; 8 bases agree with TRBD1. Germline V gene sequence: CDR1 SNHLY, CDR2 FYNNEI. Trimming at V came to 4 bases and at J to 3 bases, leaving 4 bases not matched to a gene. The CDR3 extends over 14 amino acids. Here the CDR3 reads CASSGTGNHYGYTF. The CDR3 nucleotides are TGTGCCAGCAGTGGGACAGGGAACCACTATGGCTACACCTTC.

The chain has TRBV28 and TRBJ2-3, with TRBD2 matching over 13 bases. CDR1 is MDHEN, CDR2 SYDVKM, per germline. The V segment lost 5 bases and the J segment 0 bases; nucleotides outside the gene matches: 5. This CDR3 region has 17 residues. CDR3 region: CASSTSGGVASTDTQYF. CDR3 in DNA: TGTGCCAGCAGTACTAGCGGGGGGGTAGCTAGCACAGATACGCAGTATTTT.

The CDR3 DNA reads TGTGCCAGCAGACTCCAAGCGGGAAGCTCCTACGAGCAGTACTTC. Translated: CASRLQAGSSYEQYF. The genes are TRBV6-5 and TRBJ2-7; 7 nucleotides match TRBD2. The CDR3 runs to 15 residues. Germline assignment: CDR1 MNHEY and CDR2 SVGAGI. Germline trimming cut 6 bases from V and 0 bases from J; bases unmatched to any gene: 8.

J is TRBJ1-1 and V is TRBV5-1; D remains unclear. Germline V gene data show CDR1 as SGHRS and CDR2 as YFSETQ. CDR3 length equals 14 residues. The ends were cut back, 2 bases at V and 1 base at J, with 9 bases in the middle. CDR3 coding DNA: TGCGCCAGCAGCTTTTCGGTTGGGAACACTGAAGCTTTCTTT. Encoded protein: CASSFSVGNTEAFF.

The chain employs TRBV4-1 and TRBJ2-7; TRBD1 matches 8 bases. V gave up 0 bases and J gave up 0 bases; unmatched junction bases: 7. Germline loops: CDR1 MGHRA, CDR2 YSYEKL. The CDR3 has 17 amino acids. CDR3 residues: CASSQEWAGGLSYEQYF. CDR3 coding DNA: TGCGCCAGCAGCCAAGAGTGGGCAGGGGGCCTCTCCTACGAGCAGTACTTC.